This T cell receptor (beta chain) appears in the sequencing data of a study of cytomegalovirus exposure and HLA in healthy donors. Study in general: About 84% of 398 genotyped donors fell in the Caucasian-associated ancestry cluster. General study points: Presence/absence analyses assumed roughly uniform sequencing depth across donors, which may not hold. At a 0.05 false discovery rate, a later analysis found around 17,000 TCR beta sequences to be associated with HLA alleles.

Details on this clone: What it recognizes is unknown.

For this donor, CMV serostatus was not recorded. With 60 Vbeta and 13 Jbeta primers, the PCR was carried out. Libraries were prepared by immunoSEQ multiplex PCR; TCRdb keeps only in-frame clonotypes and omits some of them. This repertoire shows some 130,000 clones, roughly 70% found once; its top ten account for 1.5% to 2%. Sequenced sample: PBMCs. The TCR sequence derives from a human donor in good health.

The CDR3 spells CASSPAGGVGEQYF. DNA of the CDR3: TGTGCCAGCAGCCCCGCTGGGGGGGTCGGGGAGCAGTACTTC. The genes are TRBV7-2 and TRBJ2-7, with 7 bases aligning to TRBD2. CDR3 length: 14 residues. Germline V gene sequence: CDR1 SGHTA, CDR2 FQGNSA. The trim removed 5 bases at V and 7 bases at J, leaving 11 bases unmatched.